This TCR beta chain was sequenced for a study of T cell changes during pregnancy in multiple sclerosis. TCRdb keeps only in-frame clones here, not all; method: immunoSEQ multiplex PCR. The table shows 65,000 to 95,000 clones, with about 92% occurring only once. Germline V gene lookup returns CDR1 GTSNPN and CDR2 SVGIG (reference sequence). This CDR3 spans 15 amino acids. With 3 bases clipped from V and 3 bases from J, the junction kept 10 bases outside the gene matches. The clonotype comes from a female donor in good health, enrolled as a control in a pregnancy study. This specimen was peripheral blood, taken after pregnancy. The V gene is TRBV30, the J gene TRBJ1-1, with 7 nucleotides matching TRBD1. The DNA of the CDR3 is TGTGCCTGGAGGAAAGGGGGCGAAGGACACACTGAAGCTTTCTTT. This sequence encodes CAWRKGGEGHTEAFF.